Below are 24 T cell receptor beta chains sequenced from a single sample in a study of T-cell memory formation after mild COVID-19. MiXCR was run by TCRdb on the 5' RACE reads, yielding one entry per CDR3 protein. Of under 250,000 distinct CDR3 sequences in the sample, roughly a tenth are singletons; the top ten hold 22%. Sequencing used PBMCs or a T cell subset sorted from them (not recorded which). Receptors originate from a man between 18 and 35 years old who had mild COVID-19 (a few samples of this study predate the infection). Cell type and time point are not known.

This clonotype occurred a few times. The chain is built from TRBV11-2 and TRBJ2-7; no firm D call. CDR1 is SGHAT and CDR2 is FQNNGV in the germline V gene. V gave up 5 bases and J gave up 7 bases, with 27 bases separating them. The CDR3 has 17 residues. CDR3 nucleotides: TGTGCCAGCAGCATCTACCTTAGGACGCAGCCGAGTAGGGAGCAGTACTTC. Protein: CASSIYLRTQPSREQYF. The variable domain in full, completed from reference TRBV11-2 and TRBJ2-7, reads EAGVAQSPRYKIIEKRQSVAFWCNPISGHATLYWYQQILGQGPKLLIQFQNNGVVDDSQLPKDRFSAERLKGVDSTLKIQPAKLEDSAVYLCASSIYLRTQPSREQYFGPGTRLTVT.

Ten or more counts support this clonotype. The rearrangement uses TRBV7-9 and TRBJ2-1; D is possibly TRBD1 (5 bases). This CDR3 contains 15 residues. Germline V gene data show CDR1 as SEHNR and CDR2 as FQNEAQ (reference sequence). V was shortened by 4 bases and J by 8 bases, with 18 bases between the two germline ends. The CDR3 region is CASSSEVAGFDEQFF. CDR3 sequence (DNA): TGTGCCAGCAGCTCAGAGGTGGCAGGGTTCGATGAGCAGTTCTTC.

The chain recombines TRBV7-9 with TRBJ2-4; no firm D call. Per germline, CDR1 SEHNR and CDR2 FQNEAQ (reference sequence). This CDR3 comprises 12 residues. Trimming removed 5 bases at V and 7 bases at J, with 9 bases between. This CDR3 is CASSHDGNIQYF. CDR3 nucleotide sequence: TGTGCCAGCAGCCATGACGGGAACATTCAGTACTTC.

In this sample, this clonotype turned up a few times. The chain's CDR3 is CASSLGGGEINEQFF. In DNA, the CDR3 is TGCGCCAGCAGCTTGGGAGGGGGCGAAATCAATGAGCAGTTCTTC. V is TRBV5-1 and J is TRBJ2-1, with 7 bases matching TRBD1. This CDR3 spans 15 amino acids. The trim removed 0 bases at V and 6 bases at J, leaving 6 bases unmatched. Looked up from germline, CDR1 is SGHRS and CDR2 is YFSETQ.

The V and J genes are TRBV2 and TRBJ1-4; D is uncertain. Trimming took off 8 bases at V and 3 bases at J, with 7 bases between the two ends. The CDR3 loop spans 12 amino acids. The germline V gene has CDR1 SNHLY and CDR2 FYNNEI. CDR3 sequence (DNA): TGTGCCAGCGCTGGGGCTAATGAAAAACTGTTTTTT. Translating gives CASAGANEKLFF.

This clonotype has a handful of counts. The chain combines TRBV4-2 with TRBJ2-5; no clear D gene. The germline gives CDR1 LGHNA, CDR2 YNFKEQ. The CDR3 extends over 18 amino acids. V shed 9 bases and J shed 2 bases, with 28 bases lying between them. CDR3 in amino acids: CARSNRLSGLRLQETQYF. The CDR3 nucleotides read TGTGCCAGAAGTAATAGGTTATCTGGCTTGAGACTGCAAGAGACCCAGTACTTC.

This clonotype was counted a few times. The germline gene is not matched at one end of the junction; a read error may be the cause. CDR3 residues: CASSLGTFDNEQFF. CDR3 DNA sequence: TGTGCCAGCAGTTTAGGGACCTTCGACAATGAGCAGTTCTTC. The chain carries TRBV7-2 and TRBJ2-1; either TRBD1 or TRBD2 may fit D (5 bases each). The CDR3 consists of 14 residues. Germline assignment: CDR1 SGHTA and CDR2 FQGNSA. The full variable domain, its missing parts supplied by reference TRBV7-2 and TRBJ2-1, is GAGVSQSPSNKVTEKGKDVELRCDPISGHTALYWYRQSLGQGLEFLIYFQGNSAPDKSGLPSDRFSAERTGGSVSTLTIQRTQQEDSAVYLCASSLGTFDNEQFFGPGTRLTVL.

This chain uses TRBV11-2 with TRBJ1-4; no clear D gene. CDR3 length equals 16 residues. Germline V lookup: CDR1 SGHAT, CDR2 FQNNGV. V was clipped by 2 bases and J by 7 bases, with 17 bases between them. CDR3 in DNA: TGTGCCAGCAGCTTAAGTATGATGGCGCGAGGTGAAAAACTGTTTTTT. Its translation: CASSLSMMARGEKLFF.

This clonotype was detected only a few times. The CDR3 nucleotides are TGTGCCAGCAGGCAGACAGGGGGCACCGGGGAGCTGTTTTTT. It codes for CASRQTGGTGELFF. The chain employs TRBV7-2 and TRBJ2-2; 9 positions agree with TRBD1. This CDR3 region has 14 residues. V shed 6 bases, J shed 4 bases, and the junction held 3 bases outside the gene matches. Germline CDR1 and CDR2: SGHTA and FQGNSA.

This rearrangement joins TRBV5-6 to TRBJ1-6; a weak D match, TRBD1 (5 bases). The CDR3 runs to 14 residues. The V end lost 4 bases, the J end lost 4 bases, and 9 bases lay between the germline ends. Germline values: CDR1 SGHDT, CDR2 YYEEEE. The CDR3 coding sequence is TGTGCCAGCAGCCGGGGGATGTATAATTCACCCCTCCACTTT. Translated, it gives CASSRGMYNSPLHF.

The chain couples TRBV7-2 to TRBJ1-1, with D maybe TRBD1 (5 bases). The CDR3 is made up of 14 amino acids. V lost 4 bases, J lost 1 base, and 10 bases lay in between. Germline V gene data show CDR1 as SGHTA and CDR2 as FQGNSA. The CDR3 bases are TGTGCCAGCAGCTCACAGAGGGGGAACACTGAAGCTTTCTTT. Translating gives CASSSQRGNTEAFF.

V usage is TRBV7-9 and J usage is TRBJ2-1; 7 bases fit TRBD2. This CDR3 is built from 18 residues. The ends lost 1 base at V and 0 bases at J; junction bases unmatched: 9. CDR1 SEHNR and CDR2 FQNEAQ come from the germline V gene (reference sequence). Here the CDR3 DNA reads TGTGCCAGCAGCTTAGTGGCCGGGGGGTCCATCTCCTACAATGAGCAGTTCTTC. It encodes CASSLVAGGSISYNEQFF.

The V call is TRBV20-1, the J call TRBJ2-1; D might be TRBD2 (5 bases). The CDR3 runs to 13 residues. Trimming removed 5 bases at V and 5 bases at J, with 13 bases between. The germline gives CDR1 DFQATT, CDR2 SNEGSKA (reference sequence). CDR3 sequence: CSAQPLDHNEQFF. Here the CDR3 DNA reads TGCAGTGCTCAGCCACTAGACCACAATGAGCAGTTCTTC.

In its sample, this clonotype was seen many times. The CDR3 coding sequence is TGTGCCAGCAGTTTAGGGCAGAAAGCTTTCTTT. It encodes CASSLGQKAFF. V and J are TRBV12-3 or TRBV12-4 and TRBJ1-1; D not certain. This CDR3 is built from 11 residues. V lost 1 base and J 9 bases, leaving 6 bases between the germline ends.

This chain links TRBV5-1 with TRBJ2-1, with a weak D call TRBD1 (5 bases). CDR3 size: 15 residues. V was shortened by 0 bases and J by 4 bases, with 11 bases between the two germline ends. CDR1 is SGHRS and CDR2 is YFSETQ in the germline V gene. The DNA of the CDR3 is TGCGCCAGCAGCTTGGGGGTAGACAGATACAATGAGCAGTTCTTC. Residues: CASSLGVDRYNEQFF. Drawing the rest from reference TRBV5-1 and TRBJ2-1, the complete variable domain is KAGVTQTPRYLIKTRGQQVTLSCSPISGHRSVSWYQQTPGQGLQFLFEYFSETQRNKGNFPGRFSGRQFSNSRSEMNVSTLELGDSALYLCASSLGVDRYNEQFFGPGTRLTVL.

This clonotype has a count of ten or more. J is TRBJ1-1 and V is TRBV24-1, with D uncertain. The V end lost 5 bases, the J end lost 6 bases, and 12 bases lay between the germline ends. This CDR3 is 13 amino acids long. CDR1 KGHDR and CDR2 SFDVKD come from the germline V gene. The DNA for the CDR3 is TGTGCCACCAGTGCGGAATCGGGCGCTGAAGCTTTCTTT. As protein: CATSAESGAEAFF.

The V call is TRBV6-2 or TRBV6-3, the J call TRBJ2-7; D unresolved. The germline CDR1 and CDR2 sequences are MNHEY and SVGEGT. This CDR3 has 12 residues. Trimming cost V 6 bases and J 5 bases, with 11 bases left between them. The CDR3 sequence: CASSERPHEQYV. In DNA, the CDR3 is TGTGCCAGCAGCGAGCGACCCCACGAGCAGTACGTC.

This clonotype was counted only a few times. This chain joins TRBV5-1 and TRBJ2-2; D gene unclear. CDR1 SGHRS and CDR2 YFSETQ come from the germline V gene. Trimming shortened V by 3 bases and J by 0 bases, and 9 bases separated the two germline ends. This CDR3 region has 15 residues. This CDR3 reads CASSSSGPNTGELFF. CDR3 DNA sequence: TGCGCCAGCAGCTCATCAGGACCGAACACCGGGGAGCTGTTTTTT. The full variable domain, in which reference TRBV5-1 and TRBJ2-2 provide the parts outside the CDR3, is KAGVTQTPRYLIKTRGQQVTLSCSPISGHRSVSWYQQTPGQGLQFLFEYFSETQRNKGNFPGRFSGRQFSNSRSEMNVSTLELGDSALYLCASSSSGPNTGELFFGEGSRLTVL.

The table lists this clonotype with many counts. V is TRBV5-1 and J is TRBJ2-1; 12 bases fit TRBD2. J gave up 5 bases and V 0 bases, and 0 bases lay outside the gene matches. Germline V gives CDR1 SGHRS, CDR2 YFSETQ. CDR3 length equals 15 residues. The CDR3 protein is CASSLGLAGDNEQFF. CDR3 nucleotide sequence: TGCGCCAGCAGCTTGGGACTAGCGGGGGACAATGAGCAGTTCTTC.

This clonotype was picked up a small number of times. The chain uses TRBV4-1 and TRBJ1-1; unclear D gene. Trimming left V 3 bases short and J 4 bases short, with 9 bases between. Germline V CDR1 and CDR2: MGHRA, YSYEKL. The CDR3 is 13 amino acids. CDR3 protein: CASSQVVVTEAFF. The DNA of the CDR3 is TGCGCCAGCAGCCAGGTAGTAGTCACTGAAGCTTTCTTT.

This clonotype was found a few times. V and J are TRBV5-1 and TRBJ2-1; the D gene could be TRBD1 or TRBD2 (5 bases each). The CDR3 sequence is 14 residues long. From germline, CDR1 is SGHRS and CDR2 YFSETQ. Deletions cut 4 bases from V and 5 bases from J, with 13 bases between. The CDR3 DNA reads TGCGCCAGCAGCCCGGGACCACAGGACAATGAGCAGTTCTTC. It encodes CASSPGPQDNEQFF.

The rearrangement joins TRBV4-3 to TRBJ2-2; the D is unclear. The V gene's germline CDR1 is LGHNA and CDR2 YSLEER. The CDR3 spans 18 residues. V was shortened by 0 bases and J by 2 bases, with 16 bases between the two germline ends. The CDR3 region has the DNA TGCGCCAGCAGCCAAGAAAGCCAAACCCGAATCAACACCGGGGAGCTGTTTTTT. This gives the protein CASSQESQTRINTGELFF.

This chain uses TRBV4-2 with TRBJ2-1, with D perhaps TRBD2 (6 bases). This CDR3 has 15 residues. Germline lookup yields CDR1 LGHNA and CDR2 YNFKEQ. V gave up 3 bases and J gave up 8 bases, with 17 bases separating them. CDR3 in amino acids: CASSQASTRSHEQFF. CDR3 nucleotides: TGTGCCAGCAGCCAGGCCTCGACTAGATCCCATGAGCAGTTCTTC.

This clonotype was seen only a few times. The chain has TRBV6-6 and TRBJ1-1; D is unclear. V lost 1 base and J 8 bases, leaving 5 bases between the germline ends. Germline loops: CDR1 MNHNY, CDR2 SVGAGI (reference sequence). The CDR3 has 11 amino acids. The CDR3 reads CASSYLGEAFF. The CDR3 DNA is TGTGCCAGCAGTTACTTAGGGGAAGCTTTCTTT.